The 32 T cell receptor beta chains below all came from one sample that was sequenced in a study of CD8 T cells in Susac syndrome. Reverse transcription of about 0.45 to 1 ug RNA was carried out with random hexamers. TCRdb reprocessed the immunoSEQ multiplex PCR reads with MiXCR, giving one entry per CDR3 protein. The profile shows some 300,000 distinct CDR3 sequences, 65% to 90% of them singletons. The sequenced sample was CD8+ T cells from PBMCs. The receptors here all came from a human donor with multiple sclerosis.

This CDR3 is CASLGEGIEAFF. In DNA, the CDR3 is TGTGCCTCCCTAGGTGAGGGGATTGAAGCTTTCTTT. The rearrangement uses TRBV19 and TRBJ1-1; TRBD1 is a possible D gene (5 bases). Per germline, CDR1 LNHDA and CDR2 SQIVND (reference sequence). There are 12 residues in the CDR3. Trimming shortened V by 11 bases and J by 7 bases, and 17 bases separated the two germline ends.

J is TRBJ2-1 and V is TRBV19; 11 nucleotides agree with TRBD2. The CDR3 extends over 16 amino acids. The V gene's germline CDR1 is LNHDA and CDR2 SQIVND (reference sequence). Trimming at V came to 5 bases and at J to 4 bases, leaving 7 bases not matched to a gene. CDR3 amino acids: CASSPFLAGGYNEQFF. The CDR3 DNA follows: TGTGCCAGTAGTCCCTTTCTAGCGGGAGGTTACAATGAGCAGTTCTTC.

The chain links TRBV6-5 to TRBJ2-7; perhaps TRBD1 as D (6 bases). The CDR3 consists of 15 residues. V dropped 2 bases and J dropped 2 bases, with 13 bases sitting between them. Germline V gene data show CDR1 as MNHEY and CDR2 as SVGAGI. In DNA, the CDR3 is TGTGCCAGCAGTTACACGCAGGGGACCCCCTACGAGCAGTACTTC. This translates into CASSYTQGTPYEQYF.

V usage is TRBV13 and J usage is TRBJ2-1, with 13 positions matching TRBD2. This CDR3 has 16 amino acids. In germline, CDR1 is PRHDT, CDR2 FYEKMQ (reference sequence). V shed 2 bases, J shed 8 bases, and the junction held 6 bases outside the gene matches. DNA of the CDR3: TGTGCCAGCAGCTTATTTCGACTAGCGGGAGGACATGAGCAGTTCTTC. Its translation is CASSLFRLAGGHEQFF. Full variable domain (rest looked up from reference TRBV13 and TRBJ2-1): AAGVIQSPRHLIKEKRETATLKCYPIPRHDTVYWYQQGPGQDPQFLISFYEKMQSDKGSIPDRFSAQQFSDYHSELNMSSLELGDSALYFCASSLFRLAGGHEQFFGPGTRLTVL.

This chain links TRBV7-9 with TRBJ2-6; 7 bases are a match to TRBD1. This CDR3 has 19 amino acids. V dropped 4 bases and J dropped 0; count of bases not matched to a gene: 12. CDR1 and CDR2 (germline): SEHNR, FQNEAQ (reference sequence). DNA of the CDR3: TGTGCCAGCAGCTCCACCAGGACAGGACTCCACTCTGGGGCCAACGTCCTGACTTTC. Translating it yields CASSSTRTGLHSGANVLTF. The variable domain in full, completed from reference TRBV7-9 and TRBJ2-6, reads DTGVSQNPRHKITKRGQNVTFRCDPISEHNRLYWYRQTLGQGPEFLTYFQNEAQLEKSRLLSDRFSAERPKGSFSTLEIQRTEQGDSAMYLCASSSTRTGLHSGANVLTFGAGSRLTVL.

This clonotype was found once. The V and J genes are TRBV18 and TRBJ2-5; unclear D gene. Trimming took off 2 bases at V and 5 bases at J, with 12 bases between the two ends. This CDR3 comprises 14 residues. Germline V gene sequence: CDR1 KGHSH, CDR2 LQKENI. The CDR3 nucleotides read TGTGCCAGCTCACCAGATGGGTTGAGGGAGACCCAGTACTTC. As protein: CASSPDGLRETQYF.

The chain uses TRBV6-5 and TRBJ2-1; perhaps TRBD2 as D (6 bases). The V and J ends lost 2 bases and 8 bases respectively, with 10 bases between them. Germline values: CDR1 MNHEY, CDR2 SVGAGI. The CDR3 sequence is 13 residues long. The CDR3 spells CASSYARRDEQFF. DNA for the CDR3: TGTGCCAGCAGTTACGCGAGGAGGGATGAGCAGTTCTTC.

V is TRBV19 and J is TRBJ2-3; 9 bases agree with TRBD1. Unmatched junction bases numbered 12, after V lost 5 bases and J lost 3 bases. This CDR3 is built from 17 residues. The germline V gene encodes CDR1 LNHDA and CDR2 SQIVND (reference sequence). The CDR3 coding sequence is TGTGCCAGTAGTCCAAGGACAGGGGCGAGTTTTACAGATACGCAGTATTTT. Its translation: CASSPRTGASFTDTQYF.

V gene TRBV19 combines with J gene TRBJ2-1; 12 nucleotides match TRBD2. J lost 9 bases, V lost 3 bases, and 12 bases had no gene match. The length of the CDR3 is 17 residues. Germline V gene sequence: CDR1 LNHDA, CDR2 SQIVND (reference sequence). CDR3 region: CASSMTASGRALGEQFF. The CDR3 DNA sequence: TGTGCCAGTAGTATGACGGCTAGCGGGAGGGCCTTGGGTGAGCAGTTCTTC.

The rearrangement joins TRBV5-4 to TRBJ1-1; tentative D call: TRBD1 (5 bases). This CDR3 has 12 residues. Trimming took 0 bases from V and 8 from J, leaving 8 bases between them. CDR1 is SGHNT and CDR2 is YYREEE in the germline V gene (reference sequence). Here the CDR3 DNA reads TGTGCCAGCAGCTTGGAGACAGTCGAAGCTTTCTTT. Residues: CASSLETVEAFF.

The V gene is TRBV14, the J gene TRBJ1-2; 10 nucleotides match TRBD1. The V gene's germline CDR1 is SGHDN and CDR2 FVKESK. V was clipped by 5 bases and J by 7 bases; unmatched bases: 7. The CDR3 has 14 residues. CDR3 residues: CASSTGTGAGGYTF. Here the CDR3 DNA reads TGTGCCAGCAGCACCGGGACAGGGGCAGGTGGCTACACCTTC.

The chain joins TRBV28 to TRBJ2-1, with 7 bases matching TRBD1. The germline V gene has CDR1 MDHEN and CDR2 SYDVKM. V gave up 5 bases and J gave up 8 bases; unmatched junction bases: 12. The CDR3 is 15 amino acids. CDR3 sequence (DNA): TGTGCCAGCAGTCCCGACAGGGTCTCGGTAGATGAGCAGTTCTTC. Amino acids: CASSPDRVSVDEQFF.

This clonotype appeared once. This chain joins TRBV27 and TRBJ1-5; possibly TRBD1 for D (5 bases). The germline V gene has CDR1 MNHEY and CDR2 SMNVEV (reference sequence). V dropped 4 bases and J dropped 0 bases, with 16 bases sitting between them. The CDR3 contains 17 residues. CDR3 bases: TGTGCCAGCAGTTCGAACCTGGGACGGCTTAGCAATCAGCCCCAGCATTTT. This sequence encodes CASSSNLGRLSNQPQHF.

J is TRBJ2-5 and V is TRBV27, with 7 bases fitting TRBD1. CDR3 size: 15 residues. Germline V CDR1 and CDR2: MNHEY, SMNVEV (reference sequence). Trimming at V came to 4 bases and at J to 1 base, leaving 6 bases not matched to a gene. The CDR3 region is CASSSGTALQETQYF. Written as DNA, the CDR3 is TGTGCCAGCAGTTCCGGGACAGCTCTCCAAGAGACCCAGTACTTC.

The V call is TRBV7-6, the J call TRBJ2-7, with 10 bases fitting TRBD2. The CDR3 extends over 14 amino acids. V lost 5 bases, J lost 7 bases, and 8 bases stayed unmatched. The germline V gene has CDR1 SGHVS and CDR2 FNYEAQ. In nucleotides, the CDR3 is TGTGCCAGCAGCGAGAGCGGGAGGGCGAGGGAGCAGTACTTC. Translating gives CASSESGRAREQYF.

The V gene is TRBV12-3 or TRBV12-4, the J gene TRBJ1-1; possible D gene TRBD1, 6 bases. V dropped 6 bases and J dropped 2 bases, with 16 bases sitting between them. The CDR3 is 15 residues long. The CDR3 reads CASRERDTRNTEAFF. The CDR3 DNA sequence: TGTGCCAGCAGGGAACGGGACACCCGAAACACTGAAGCTTTCTTT.

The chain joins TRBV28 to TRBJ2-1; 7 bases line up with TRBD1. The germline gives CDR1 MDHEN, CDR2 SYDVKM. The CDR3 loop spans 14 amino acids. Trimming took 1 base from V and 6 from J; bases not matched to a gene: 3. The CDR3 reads CASSLFEGANEQFF. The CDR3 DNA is TGTGCCAGCAGTTTATTTGAGGGGGCCAATGAGCAGTTCTTC.

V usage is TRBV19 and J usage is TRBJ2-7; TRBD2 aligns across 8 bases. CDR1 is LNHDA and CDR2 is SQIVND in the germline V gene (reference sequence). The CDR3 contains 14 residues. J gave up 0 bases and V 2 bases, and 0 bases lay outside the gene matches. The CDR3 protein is CASSITSGSYEQYF. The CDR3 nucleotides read TGTGCCAGTAGTATAACTAGCGGCTCCTACGAGCAGTACTTC.

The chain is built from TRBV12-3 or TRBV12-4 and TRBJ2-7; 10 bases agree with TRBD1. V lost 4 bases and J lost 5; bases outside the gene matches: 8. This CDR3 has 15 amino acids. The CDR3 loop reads CASSSYWDRGDEQYF. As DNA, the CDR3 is TGTGCCAGCAGTTCCTACTGGGACAGGGGAGACGAGCAGTACTTC.

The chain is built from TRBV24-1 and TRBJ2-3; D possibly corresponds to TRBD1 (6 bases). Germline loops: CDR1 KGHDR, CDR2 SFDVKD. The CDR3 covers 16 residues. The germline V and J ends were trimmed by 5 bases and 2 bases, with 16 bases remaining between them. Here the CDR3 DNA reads TGTGCCACCAGTGGTATGGCAGGGGCCACCACAGATACGCAGTATTTT. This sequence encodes CATSGMAGATTDTQYF.

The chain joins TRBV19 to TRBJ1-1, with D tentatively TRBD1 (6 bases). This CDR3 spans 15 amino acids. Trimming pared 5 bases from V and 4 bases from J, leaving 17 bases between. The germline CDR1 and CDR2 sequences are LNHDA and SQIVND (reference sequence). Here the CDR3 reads CASSPTGAGGTEAFF. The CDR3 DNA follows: TGTGCCAGTAGTCCCACGGGGGCTGGTGGCACTGAAGCTTTCTTT.

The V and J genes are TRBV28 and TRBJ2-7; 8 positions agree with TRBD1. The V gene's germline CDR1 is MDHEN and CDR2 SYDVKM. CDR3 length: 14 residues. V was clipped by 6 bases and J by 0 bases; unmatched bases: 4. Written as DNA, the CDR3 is TGTGCCAGCAGCCGACAGGGGAGCTCCTACGAGCAGTACTTC. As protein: CASSRQGSSYEQYF.

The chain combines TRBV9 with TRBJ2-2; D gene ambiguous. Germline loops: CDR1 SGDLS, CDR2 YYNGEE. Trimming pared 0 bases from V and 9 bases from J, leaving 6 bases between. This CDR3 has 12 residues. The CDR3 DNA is TGTGCCAGCAGCGTAGAATATAGGGAGCTGTTTTTT. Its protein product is CASSVEYRELFF.

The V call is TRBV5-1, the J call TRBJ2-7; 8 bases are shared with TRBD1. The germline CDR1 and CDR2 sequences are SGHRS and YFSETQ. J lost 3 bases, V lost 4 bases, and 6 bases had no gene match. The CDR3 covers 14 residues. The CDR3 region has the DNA TGCGCCAGCAGCACGCGACAGGGGAACTACGAGCAGTACTTC. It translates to CASSTRQGNYEQYF.

The CDR3 is CASGLDTGTGTFF. As DNA, the CDR3 is TGTGCTAGTGGTTTGGATACCGGGACAGGAACTTTCTTT. The chain joins TRBV12-5 to TRBJ1-1, with 8 bases lining up with TRBD1. Trimming took 1 base from V and 12 from J; bases not matched to a gene: 7. This CDR3 region has 13 residues. The germline CDR1 and CDR2 sequences are LGHNT and FRNRAP.

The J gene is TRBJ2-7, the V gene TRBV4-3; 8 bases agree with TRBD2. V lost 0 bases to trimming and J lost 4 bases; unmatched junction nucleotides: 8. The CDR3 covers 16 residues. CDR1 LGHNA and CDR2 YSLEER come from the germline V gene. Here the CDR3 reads CASSQDRGTRYYEQYF. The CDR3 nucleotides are TGCGCCAGCAGCCAAGATCGAGGGACTAGGTATTACGAGCAGTACTTC.

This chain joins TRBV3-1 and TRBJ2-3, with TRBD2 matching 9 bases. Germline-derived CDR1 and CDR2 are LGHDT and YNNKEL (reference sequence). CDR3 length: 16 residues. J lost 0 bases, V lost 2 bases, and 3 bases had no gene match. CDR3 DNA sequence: TGTGCCAGCAGCCAATTCAGCGGGAGGAGCACAGATACGCAGTATTTT. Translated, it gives CASSQFSGRSTDTQYF.

CDR3: CASSQGTGSSSGNTIYF. The DNA of the CDR3 is TGCGCCAGCAGCCAGGGGACAGGTTCTAGCTCTGGAAACACCATATATTTT. This chain uses TRBV4-3 with TRBJ1-3, with 8 positions matching TRBD1. The length of the CDR3 is 17 residues. The V segment lost 3 bases and the J segment 0 bases; nucleotides outside the gene matches: 7. Germline V gene sequence: CDR1 LGHNA, CDR2 YSLEER.

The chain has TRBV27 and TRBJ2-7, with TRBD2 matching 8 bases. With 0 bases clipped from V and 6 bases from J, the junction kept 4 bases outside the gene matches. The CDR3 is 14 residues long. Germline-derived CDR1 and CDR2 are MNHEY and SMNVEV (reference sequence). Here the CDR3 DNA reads TGTGCCAGCAGTTTATCTAGCGGGGCGTTCGAGCAGTACTTC. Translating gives CASSLSSGAFEQYF.

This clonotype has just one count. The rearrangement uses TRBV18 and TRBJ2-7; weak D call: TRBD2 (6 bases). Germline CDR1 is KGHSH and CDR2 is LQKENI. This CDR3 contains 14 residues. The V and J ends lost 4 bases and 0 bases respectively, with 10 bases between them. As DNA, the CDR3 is TGTGCCAGCTCACATAGCGGTAACTCCTACGAGCAGTACTTC. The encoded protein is CASSHSGNSYEQYF.

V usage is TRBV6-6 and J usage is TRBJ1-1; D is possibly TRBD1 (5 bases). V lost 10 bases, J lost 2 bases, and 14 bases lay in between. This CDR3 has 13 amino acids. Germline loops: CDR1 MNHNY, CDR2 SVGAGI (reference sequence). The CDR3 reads CAIQEGQNTEAFF. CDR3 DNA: TGTGCCATCCAGGAAGGACAAAACACTGAAGCTTTCTTT.

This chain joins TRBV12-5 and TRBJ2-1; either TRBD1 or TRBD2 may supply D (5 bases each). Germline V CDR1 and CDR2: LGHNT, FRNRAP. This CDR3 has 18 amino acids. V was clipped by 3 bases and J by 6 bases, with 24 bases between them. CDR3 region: CASGLDDLGVLSSNEQFF. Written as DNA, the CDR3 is TGTGCTAGTGGTTTAGATGACCTGGGGGTCCTGAGCAGCAATGAGCAGTTCTTC.